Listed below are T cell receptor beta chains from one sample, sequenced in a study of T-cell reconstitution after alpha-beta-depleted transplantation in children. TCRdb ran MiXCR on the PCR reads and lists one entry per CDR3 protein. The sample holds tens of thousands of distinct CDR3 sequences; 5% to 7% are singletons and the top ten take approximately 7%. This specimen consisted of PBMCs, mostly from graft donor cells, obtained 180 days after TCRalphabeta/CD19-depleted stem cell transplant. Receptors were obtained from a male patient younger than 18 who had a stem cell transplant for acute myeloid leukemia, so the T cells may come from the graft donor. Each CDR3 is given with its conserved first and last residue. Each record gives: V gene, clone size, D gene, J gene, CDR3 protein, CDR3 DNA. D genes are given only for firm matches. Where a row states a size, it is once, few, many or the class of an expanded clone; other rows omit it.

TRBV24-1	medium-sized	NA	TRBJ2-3	CATSRPGTDTQYF	TGTGCCACCAGTCGACCGGGGACAGATACGCAGTATTTT
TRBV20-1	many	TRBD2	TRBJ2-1	CSALWLAGYNEQFF	TGCAGTGCCCTATGGCTAGCGGGGTACAATGAGCAGTTCTTC
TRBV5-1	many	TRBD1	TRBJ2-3	CASSSGQGSTDTQYF	TGCGCCAGCAGCTCGGGACAGGGTAGCACAGATACGCAGTATTTT
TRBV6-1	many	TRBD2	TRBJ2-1	CASSRTSSYNEQFF	TGTGCCAGCAGCAGGACTAGCTCCTACAATGAGCAGTTCTTC
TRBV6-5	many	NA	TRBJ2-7	CASSTGQGTYEQYF	TGTGCCAGCAGTACGGGGCAGGGGACCTACGAGCAGTACTTC
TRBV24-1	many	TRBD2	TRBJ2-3	CATSDLRGLAGPTDTQYF	TGTGCCACCAGTGATTTGCGAGGACTAGCGGGACCCACAGATACGCAGTATTTT
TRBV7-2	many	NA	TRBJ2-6	CASSLAAGLGAGANVLTF	TGTGCCAGCAGCTTAGCTGCTGGGCTAGGCGCTGGGGCCAACGTCCTGACTTTC
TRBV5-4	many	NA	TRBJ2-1	CASSTVRASAYNEQFF	TGTGCCAGCTCAACCGTGAGGGCGTCCGCATACAATGAGCAGTTCTTC
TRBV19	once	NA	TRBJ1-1	CASINYVGTEAFF	TGTGCCAGTATCAACTATGTGGGAACTGAAGCTTTCTTT
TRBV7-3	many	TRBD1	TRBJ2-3	CASSPIGQGADTQYF	TGTGCCAGCAGCCCGATCGGACAGGGCGCAGATACGCAGTATTTT
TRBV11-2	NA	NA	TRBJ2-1	CASSGTNEQFF	TGTGCCAGCAGCGGCACCAATGAGCAGTTCTTC
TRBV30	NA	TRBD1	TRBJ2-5	CAWSVQGTETQYF	TGTGCCTGGAGTGTACAGGGGACGGAGACCCAGTACTTC
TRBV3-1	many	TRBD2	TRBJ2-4	CASSLAGGAKNIQYF	TGTGCCAGCAGCCTAGCCGGGGGGGCCAAAAACATTCAGTACTTC
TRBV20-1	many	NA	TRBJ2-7	CSARANEQYF	TGCAGTGCTAGAGCGAACGAGCAGTACTTC
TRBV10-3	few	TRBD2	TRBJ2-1	CAISESGTRYNEQFF	TGTGCCATCAGTGAGTCGGGGACTAGATACAATGAGCAGTTCTTC
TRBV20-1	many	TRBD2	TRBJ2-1	CSASDRTSGYNEQFF	TGCAGTGCTAGCGACCGGACTAGCGGGTACAATGAGCAGTTCTTC
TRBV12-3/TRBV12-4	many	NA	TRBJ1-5	CASSLSPGDNSNQPQHF	TGTGCCAGCAGTTTATCCCCGGGGGACAATAGCAATCAGCCCCAGCATTTT
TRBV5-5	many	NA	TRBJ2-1	CASSLGPSGGEQFF	TGTGCCAGCAGCTTGGGTCCCTCTGGGGGTGAGCAGTTCTTC
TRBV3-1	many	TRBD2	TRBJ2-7	CASRSSGRAYEQYF	TGTGCCAGCAGGTCTAGCGGGAGGGCCTACGAGCAGTACTTC
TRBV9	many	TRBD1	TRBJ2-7	CASSAQGRGFHEQYF	TGTGCCAGCAGCGCTCAGGGCAGGGGGTTTCACGAGCAGTACTTC
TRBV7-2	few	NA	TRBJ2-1	CASSVFGTSGNEQFF	TGTGCCAGCAGCGTGTTCGGGACTTCTGGGAATGAGCAGTTCTTC
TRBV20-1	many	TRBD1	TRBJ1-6	CSARSRGLRNSPLHF	TGCAGTGCTAGGTCCAGGGGGCTTAGGAATTCACCCCTCCACTTT
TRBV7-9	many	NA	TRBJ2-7	CASSLTFRDYEQYF	TGTGCCAGCAGCTTAACGTTCAGGGACTACGAGCAGTACTTC
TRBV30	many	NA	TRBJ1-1	CAWSSPEVAFF	TGTGCCTGGAGTTCCCCCGAAGTAGCTTTCTTT
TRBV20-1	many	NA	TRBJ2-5	CSALGRGRAETQYF	TGCAGTGCACTAGGGCGGGGTCGCGCGGAGACCCAGTACTTC
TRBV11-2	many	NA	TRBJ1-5	CASSLDLNQPQHF	TGTGCCAGCAGCTTAGATTTGAATCAGCCCCAGCATTTT
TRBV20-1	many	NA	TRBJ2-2	CSASSTGFRVNTGELFF	TGCAGTGCTAGTTCGACCGGGTTTCGCGTGAACACCGGGGAGCTGTTTTTT
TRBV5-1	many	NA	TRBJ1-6	CASSLGVFSNSPLHF	TGCGCCAGCAGCCTTGGGGTTTTCTCGAATTCACCCCTCCACTTT